Listed below are T cell receptor beta chains from one sample, sequenced in a study of T cells in Graves' hyperthyroidism and ophthalmopathy. MiXCR was run by TCRdb on the multiplex PCR reads, yielding one entry per CDR3 protein. The sample comprises about 250,000 distinct CDR3 sequences, approximately 16% of which are singletons, and about 30% rests with the top ten. Specimen: blood. These receptors originate from a woman in her fifties or sixties with Graves' hyperthyroidism that later progressed to Graves' ophthalmopathy. Both conserved end residues are part of each CDR3. The order of the fields is CDR3 DNA, CDR3 protein, V gene, J gene, D gene, clone size. D genes are given only for firm matches. The size entry is marked missing in some rows and otherwise reads once, few, many or a size class.

CDR3nt: TGTGCCAGCCGGGACACGGGGAGGAGTGAGCAGTTCTTC
CDR3aa: CASRDTGRSEQFF
v_gene: TRBV10-3
j_gene: TRBJ2-1
d_gene: -
abundance: -

CDR3nt: TGTGCCAGCAGCACGTCCGGGGGGGGAGATGGCTACACCTTC
CDR3aa: CASSTSGGGDGYTF
v_gene: TRBV6-1
j_gene: TRBJ1-2
d_gene: -
abundance: -

CDR3nt: TGTGCCAGCCGGAAGTATCGTAATCAGCCCCAGCATTTT
CDR3aa: CASRKYRNQPQHF
v_gene: TRBV2
j_gene: TRBJ1-5
d_gene: -
abundance: many

CDR3nt: TGTGCCAGCACCTTCATTACAGGCGGGTTTAAGGCCACTGAAGCTTTCTTT
CDR3aa: CASTFITGGFKATEAFF
v_gene: TRBV11-2
j_gene: TRBJ1-1
d_gene: -
abundance: many

CDR3nt: TGCGCCAGCAGCCGGCGACTAGCGGGAGGGCCGGAAGAGACCCAGTACTTC
CDR3aa: CASSRRLAGGPEETQYF
v_gene: TRBV4-1
j_gene: TRBJ2-5
d_gene: TRBD2
abundance: -

CDR3nt: TGTGCCAGCAGCTTAGGCGCAGGGGGCGGAAGGAGGGAAGCTTTCTTT
CDR3aa: CASSLGAGGGRREAFF
v_gene: TRBV7-2
j_gene: TRBJ1-1
d_gene: TRBD1
abundance: -

CDR3nt: TGTGCCAGCAGTTTCCCGATTGCTGAGACCCAGTACTTC
CDR3aa: CASSFPIAETQYF
v_gene: TRBV28
j_gene: TRBJ2-5
d_gene: -
abundance: many

CDR3nt: TGTGCCAGCAGCTCCTATGGGTTTGTCAGTACTAACTATGGCTACACCTTC
CDR3aa: CASSSYGFVSTNYGYTF
v_gene: TRBV12-3/TRBV12-4
j_gene: TRBJ1-2
d_gene: -
abundance: many

CDR3nt: TGTGCCTGGAGTGTCAGGGATAATCAGCCCCAGCATTTT
CDR3aa: CAWSVRDNQPQHF
v_gene: TRBV30
j_gene: TRBJ1-5
d_gene: -
abundance: many

CDR3nt: TGTGCCAGCAGTACCCTGAACAGGGTTTTAGATACGCAGTATTTT
CDR3aa: CASSTLNRVLDTQYF
v_gene: TRBV6-1
j_gene: TRBJ2-3
d_gene: -
abundance: many

CDR3nt: TGTGCCAGTAGTCGGGGGGGGTCCTCCTCGGAAGCTTTCTTT
CDR3aa: CASSRGGSSSEAFF
v_gene: TRBV19
j_gene: TRBJ1-1
d_gene: -
abundance: -

CDR3nt: TGTGCCAGCAGCCAGGACAGTGCTGGAAACACCATATATTTT
CDR3aa: CASSQDSAGNTIYF
v_gene: TRBV7-2
j_gene: TRBJ1-3
d_gene: -
abundance: few

CDR3nt: TGTGCCAGCAGTTTGCACCAGGGGGCTAGGAACACTGAAGCTTTCTTT
CDR3aa: CASSLHQGARNTEAFF
v_gene: TRBV6-1
j_gene: TRBJ1-1
d_gene: TRBD1
abundance: -

CDR3nt: TGTGCCAGCAGTTACTCGTTTCGAGCGTCCGGCGGGATGGCAGATACGCAGTATTTT
CDR3aa: CASSYSFRASGGMADTQYF
v_gene: TRBV6-5
j_gene: TRBJ2-3
d_gene: -
abundance: -

CDR3nt: TGTGCCAGCAGCTTAGTAGGTGCTAGCGGGAGGGCCTACAATGAGCAGTTCTTC
CDR3aa: CASSLVGASGRAYNEQFF
v_gene: TRBV7-9
j_gene: TRBJ2-1
d_gene: TRBD2
abundance: -

CDR3nt: TGTGCCAGCAGTTACCAGACAGGGGGGAATGGCTACACCTTC
CDR3aa: CASSYQTGGNGYTF
v_gene: TRBV6-9
j_gene: TRBJ1-2
d_gene: TRBD1
abundance: -

CDR3nt: TGTGCCAGTAGTCCGGCGCGCCATTCACCCCTCCACTTT
CDR3aa: CASSPARHSPLHF
v_gene: TRBV19
j_gene: TRBJ1-6
d_gene: -
abundance: few

CDR3nt: TGTGCCAGCAGCCCCTCTCACTCCTACAATGAGCAGTTCTTC
CDR3aa: CASSPSHSYNEQFF
v_gene: TRBV7-2
j_gene: TRBJ2-1
d_gene: -
abundance: many

CDR3nt: TGTGCTAGCAGCCTTAGCGGACACAGTACAGATACGCAGTATTTT
CDR3aa: CASSLSGHSTDTQYF
v_gene: TRBV7-7
j_gene: TRBJ2-3
d_gene: -
abundance: many

CDR3nt: TGCGCCAGCAGCTTGGTCGGACAGGGGTATGCCGAGCAGTACTTC
CDR3aa: CASSLVGQGYAEQYF
v_gene: TRBV5-1
j_gene: TRBJ2-7
d_gene: TRBD1
abundance: many

CDR3nt: TGCAGTGCTAGATCTGCGGGCTCCTACAATGAGCAGTTCTTC
CDR3aa: CSARSAGSYNEQFF
v_gene: TRBV20-1
j_gene: TRBJ2-1
d_gene: -
abundance: -

CDR3nt: TGTGCCAGCAGACGCGGACTGAGCACAGATACGCAGTATTTT
CDR3aa: CASRRGLSTDTQYF
v_gene: TRBV5-8
j_gene: TRBJ2-3
d_gene: -
abundance: many

CDR3nt: TGTGCCAGCAGAGGTCAGGGGGGTGGCTACACCTTC
CDR3aa: CASRGQGGGYTF
v_gene: TRBV2
j_gene: TRBJ1-2
d_gene: TRBD1
abundance: -

CDR3nt: TGTGCCAGCAGTTACTCTGGGGGACTAGCGGGAGTACCTGAGCAGTTCTTC
CDR3aa: CASSYSGGLAGVPEQFF
v_gene: TRBV6-5
j_gene: TRBJ2-1
d_gene: TRBD2
abundance: -

CDR3nt: TGTGCCAGCAGCCAAGGTCGAGAGGGCCGGGAGACCCAGTACTTC
CDR3aa: CASSQGREGRETQYF
v_gene: TRBV3-1
j_gene: TRBJ2-5
d_gene: -
abundance: many

CDR3nt: TGTGCCAGCAGCTTAGGTAGGGTTTACGAGCAGTACTTC
CDR3aa: CASSLGRVYEQYF
v_gene: TRBV11-2
j_gene: TRBJ2-7
d_gene: -
abundance: many

CDR3nt: TGTGCCAGCAGCGTAGGAGCCCCGTGGGACGAGCAGTACTTC
CDR3aa: CASSVGAPWDEQYF
v_gene: TRBV9
j_gene: TRBJ2-7
d_gene: -
abundance: few

CDR3nt: TGTGCCAGCAGAGAATTTAGCACCGGGGAGCTGTTTTTT
CDR3aa: CASREFSTGELFF
v_gene: TRBV6-1
j_gene: TRBJ2-2
d_gene: -
abundance: many

CDR3nt: TGCAGTGCTAGAGAAACGACAGGAGAAAATGAAAAACTGTTTTTT
CDR3aa: CSARETTGENEKLFF
v_gene: TRBV20-1
j_gene: TRBJ1-4
d_gene: -
abundance: many

CDR3nt: TGTGCCTGGAGTGAAGGGCCCGCTAGCGGCACCGGGGAGCTGTTTTTT
CDR3aa: CAWSEGPASGTGELFF
v_gene: TRBV30
j_gene: TRBJ2-2
d_gene: TRBD2
abundance: many

CDR3nt: TGTGCCAGCAGCCATCCACAGGGTTTGAATCAGCCCCAGCATTTT
CDR3aa: CASSHPQGLNQPQHF
v_gene: TRBV7-8
j_gene: TRBJ1-5
d_gene: -
abundance: -

CDR3nt: TGTGCCAGTAGTATCCCTTCCCGAGACCACAGGGATGGCTACACCTTC
CDR3aa: CASSIPSRDHRDGYTF
v_gene: TRBV19
j_gene: TRBJ1-2
d_gene: -
abundance: few

CDR3nt: TGCAGTGCTAGATCACCAGGGAGCTACACCTTC
CDR3aa: CSARSPGSYTF
v_gene: TRBV20-1
j_gene: TRBJ1-2
d_gene: -
abundance: many

CDR3nt: TGCAGTGCTAGCGACCTAGCGGGAGGACAGTACGAGCAGTACTTC
CDR3aa: CSASDLAGGQYEQYF
v_gene: TRBV20-1
j_gene: TRBJ2-7
d_gene: TRBD2
abundance: many

CDR3nt: TGTGCCATCAGCCCAAGTTACGAGCAGTACTTC
CDR3aa: CAISPSYEQYF
v_gene: TRBV10-3
j_gene: TRBJ2-7
d_gene: -
abundance: few

CDR3nt: TGTGCCAGCAGCGTAGCTTGGACCGGGGAGCTGTTTTTT
CDR3aa: CASSVAWTGELFF
v_gene: TRBV9
j_gene: TRBJ2-2
d_gene: -
abundance: few

CDR3nt: TGTGCCAGCAGTTTCAGAGGATACTCCTACGAGCAGTACTTC
CDR3aa: CASSFRGYSYEQYF
v_gene: TRBV28
j_gene: TRBJ2-7
d_gene: -
abundance: many

CDR3nt: TGTGCCACCACCGGGACTAGCGTGCTCAATGAGCAGTTCTTC
CDR3aa: CATTGTSVLNEQFF
v_gene: TRBV2
j_gene: TRBJ2-1
d_gene: TRBD2
abundance: many

CDR3nt: TGTGCCAGCAGCGTAGGGGGCGAGCTGAACACCGGGGAGCTGTTTTTT
CDR3aa: CASSVGGELNTGELFF
v_gene: TRBV9
j_gene: TRBJ2-2
d_gene: -
abundance: few

CDR3nt: TGTGCCAGCAGGAAGAGCTCTGGGGCCAACGTCCTGACTTTC
CDR3aa: CASRKSSGANVLTF
v_gene: TRBV2
j_gene: TRBJ2-6
d_gene: -
abundance: many

CDR3nt: TGTGCCAGCTTCCGGGACAGCTTTAACTATGGCTACACCTTC
CDR3aa: CASFRDSFNYGYTF
v_gene: TRBV2
j_gene: TRBJ1-2
d_gene: TRBD1
abundance: many

CDR3nt: TGTGCCAGTAGTTTTACTAGCGGGAGTAACTACGAGCAGTACTTC
CDR3aa: CASSFTSGSNYEQYF
v_gene: TRBV19
j_gene: TRBJ2-7
d_gene: TRBD2
abundance: -

CDR3nt: TGTGCCTGGGGTAGCGGAGGCGCGAACACCGGGGAGCTGCTTTTT
CDR3aa: CAWGSGGANTGELLF
v_gene: TRBV30
j_gene: TRBJ2-2
d_gene: -
abundance: few

CDR3nt: TGCGCCAGCAGCGCGGGACTAGCGGGATCCTACGAGCAGTACTTC
CDR3aa: CASSAGLAGSYEQYF
v_gene: TRBV5-1
j_gene: TRBJ2-7
d_gene: TRBD2
abundance: many

CDR3nt: TGTGCCATCAGGTGGGGTCAGGGGAACACCGGGGAGCTGTTTTTT
CDR3aa: CAIRWGQGNTGELFF
v_gene: TRBV10-3
j_gene: TRBJ2-2
d_gene: -
abundance: -

CDR3nt: TGCGCCAGCAGCCCCCCCTTAAGGGGCGGGGAGCTGTTTTTT
CDR3aa: CASSPPLRGGELFF
v_gene: TRBV4-1
j_gene: TRBJ2-2
d_gene: -
abundance: -